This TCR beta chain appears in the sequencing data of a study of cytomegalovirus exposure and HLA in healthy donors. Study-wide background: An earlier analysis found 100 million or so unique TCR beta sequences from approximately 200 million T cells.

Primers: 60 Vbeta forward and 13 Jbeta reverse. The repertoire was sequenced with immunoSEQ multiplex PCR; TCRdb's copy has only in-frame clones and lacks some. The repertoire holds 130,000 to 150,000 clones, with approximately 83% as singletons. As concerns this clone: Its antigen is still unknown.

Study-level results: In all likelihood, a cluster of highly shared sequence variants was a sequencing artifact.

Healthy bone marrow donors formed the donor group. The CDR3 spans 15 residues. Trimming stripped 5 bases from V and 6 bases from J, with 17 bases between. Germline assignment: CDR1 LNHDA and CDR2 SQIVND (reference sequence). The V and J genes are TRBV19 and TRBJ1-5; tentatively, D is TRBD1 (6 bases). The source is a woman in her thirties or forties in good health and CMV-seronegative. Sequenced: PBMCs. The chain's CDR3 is CASSYDITGSQPQHF. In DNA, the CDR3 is TGTGCCAGTAGTTACGATATAACAGGGAGTCAGCCCCAGCATTTT.